This T cell receptor beta chain originates from a study of blood T cells in healthy people across ages. Alongside a J-beta primer mix, a sample-barcoded 5' primer served in a second PCR lasting about 6 to 11 cycles. Tagging of each cDNA molecule was performed by a template-switch adaptor with 12 random nucleotides. TCRdb used MiXCR to reprocess the 5' RACE reads, holding one entry per CDR3 protein. Found here are about 1.5 million distinct CDR3 sequences, 35% to 45% of them singletons; the top ten hold about 4%. This clonotype was observed a handful of times. Antigen: not known. Whole-study findings and limits: Percentage of naive T cells showed a strong correlation with TCR beta diversity. Estimates based on one million T cells were treated as lower bounds. Measured against age, TCR beta diversity per million T cells decreased in a roughly linear manner.

The sample consisted of blood. The sequence derives from a woman aged 18-29 years in good health.

CDR3 DNA: TGCAGTGCTAGGTCACTAGCGACGGAGACCCAGTACTTC. Translating it yields CSARSLATETQYF. V and J are TRBV20-1 and TRBJ2-5; 7 bases line up with TRBD2. The CDR3 sequence is 13 residues long. From germline, CDR1 is DFQATT and CDR2 SNEGSKA (reference sequence). J was trimmed by 5 bases and V by 3 bases; bases with no gene match: 6.